This T cell receptor beta chain was obtained from a study of blood T cell repertoires in COVID-19. About the research overall: There were acute and convalescent COVID-19 samples, and they came from the United States, Italy and Spain. The analysed material was cDNA or gDNA that came from T cells, B-cell-depleted T cells, or PBMCs.

CDR1 MGHRA and CDR2 YSYEKL come from the germline V gene. With 0 bases removed from V and 2 bases from J, the gap between germline ends came to 12 bases. The CDR3 contains 16 residues. Per the original data handling: The assay estimated nucleated cells by amplifying reference gene primers. Generated by immunoSEQ multiplex PCR, the TCRdb table keeps only in-frame clones and is missing some. From that table come the V and J calls and clone size; the DNA was used to work out D and trimming. The table has some 180,000 clones, around 83% seen once. The clonotype originates from a human donor in a cohort sampled during active COVID-19. This chain joins TRBV4-1 and TRBJ2-3; D is possibly TRBD2 (6 bases). Sequenced material: peripheral blood. The CDR3 bases are TGCGCCAGCAGCCAAGAACTGGCGGGACCCACAGATACGCAGTATTTT. It yields the protein CASSQELAGPTDTQYF.